Described below is a single T cell receptor (beta chain) sequence and its context. This clonotype has ten or more counts. Its antigen is unknown. No base quality information exists; no much larger clone differs at one position. This sample was taken from a study of CD8 T cells in ankylosing spondylitis (dated by TCRdb to 2015 to 2018). Regarding the research as a whole: The study profiled T cell receptor beta repertoires in healthy donors and ankylosing spondylitis patients to find disease-linked TCR variants. The whole study cohort included over a hundred healthy donors and 25 ankylosing spondylitis patients. Samples of peripheral blood were taken, and for ankylosing spondylitis patients, synovial fluid was collected as well.

The sequencer was an Illumina HiSeq 2500. TCR beta libraries were prepared by quantitative 5'-RACE with molecular barcodes. Processing in the source paper ran as follows. A new computational method based on a probabilistic model of VDJ rearrangement was used to identify disease-linked TCR variants. Starting from the raw public reads, TCRdb applied fastp trimming at Q25, assembled clones with MiXCR and retained in-frame beta chains. Each entry merges the rows of one CDR3 protein and shows their most common DNA and genes. The authors' filters were not applied to this entry. This sample has 800,000 to 900,000 distinct CDR3 sequences in its table, and over 9.5% of those were observed once. Approximately 0.5% of the sample comes from the top ten. Spanning cysteine to phenylalanine, the CDR3 consists of 16 amino acids. Only the CDR3 DNA is retained, 48 bases long and in frame from the first base. V and J are truncated by 7 bases and 7 bases respectively, leaving an intervening sequence of 23 bases. The germline V gene provides CDR1 MNHNS and CDR2 SASEGT.

What the authors observed across the whole study: Blood from ankylosing spondylitis patients appeared to be characterized by a TCR beta motif composed of about eight highly homologous amino acid variants. A CD8+ phenotype was shown by the disease-linked clones, which were found at relatively low frequencies in peripheral blood. Significant enrichment of the disease-linked clones was reported in matched synovial fluid samples from ankylosing spondylitis patients. Some TCR beta motif variants had previously been reported in synovial fluid and blood of reactive arthritis patients, which suggested common disease-initiation mechanisms.

The V and J genes are TRBV6-1 and TRBJ2-1, and the D gene may be TRBD1, 6 bases matching. This receptor was obtained from a male donor with ankylosing spondylitis. Sequenced input: blood, either unsorted or a sorted T cell fraction (not recorded which). The encoded CDR3 is CASTVSTGIDRNEQFF. The DNA is TGTGCCAGCACCGTATCCACAGGGATAGATAGGAATGAGCAGTTCTTC.